The 3 T cell receptor beta chains listed next were all sequenced from one sample in a study of T cells after yellow fever vaccination (dated by TCRdb to the late 2010s). Libraries came from 5' RACE. TCRdb lists the instrument as Illumina NovaSeq 6000. TCRdb reworked the public reads: Q25 trimming with fastp, MiXCR clone assembly, productive beta chains retained. Rows with a matching CDR3 protein are joined into one entry that keeps the most common DNA and genes. This sample has more than 200,000 distinct CDR3 sequences in its table, and 3.6% of those were observed once. About 20% of the sample is taken by the ten largest. Per the publication, the treatment or condition label means: live attenuated yellow fever vaccine strain. The material sequenced was PBMCs, taken 15 days after the yellow fever booster vaccination. These receptors all stem from a man between 18 and 35 years old who received the YFV17D yellow fever vaccine.

This clonotype was counted between two and nine times. Sequence at one end of the junction differs from germline and may be a read error. This chain uses TRBV18 with TRBJ1-1; tentative D call: TRBD1 (5 bases). The CDR3 is made up of 14 amino acids. Per germline, CDR1 KGHSH and CDR2 LQKENI. The CDR3 is CASLPGYLNTEAFF. Written as DNA, the CDR3 is TGTGCCAGCTTACCAGGGTACTTGAACACTGAAGCTTTCTTT.

This clonotype came up many times. In nucleotides, the CDR3 is TGCGCCAGCAGCCCCTTCCCCGACAGGGGAGAGGGCCAGCCCCAGCATTTT. It specifies CASSPFPDRGEGQPQHF. The rearrangement uses TRBV5-1 and TRBJ1-5, with 8 positions matching TRBD1. The germline V gene encodes CDR1 SGHRS and CDR2 YFSETQ. The CDR3 has 17 residues. The trim removed 4 bases at V and 7 bases at J, leaving 16 bases unmatched.

This clonotype occurred many times. The chain carries TRBV4-3 and TRBJ1-2; D perhaps matches TRBD1 (5 bases). Germline loops: CDR1 LGHNA, CDR2 YSLEER. Trimming shortened V by 4 bases and J by 4 bases, and 22 bases separated the two germline ends. CDR3 size: 17 residues. The chain's CDR3 is CASSPSAFREGVYGYTF. CDR3 nucleotides: TGCGCCAGCAGCCCTAGCGCTTTCAGGGAAGGGGTCTATGGCTACACCTTC.